Below are 30 T cell receptor beta chains sequenced from a single sample in a study of CD8+ T cells in alopecia areata. As the sequencing template, cDNA was produced by extracting RNA and reverse transcribing it. Using immunoSEQ multiplex PCR, the repertoire was profiled, and TCRdb retains in-frame clones only, with some absent. Here the sample spans around 180,000 clones, around 60% being singletons. Stated treatment: oral pan-JAK inhibitor, 5-10 mg twice daily. The sequenced sample was CD4+ T cells sorted from blood, obtained at approximately week 49, from a patient treated with tofacitinib. These receptors all come from a human donor with alopecia areata.

A few counts support this clone. The DNA for the CDR3 is TGCAGCGTCGGAAAGGGACTAGCGGGGGGGCCAGAGACCCAGTACTTC. It yields the protein CSVGKGLAGGPETQYF. The chain uses TRBV29-1 and TRBJ2-5; TRBD2 matches 16 bases. Germline values: CDR1 SQVTM, CDR2 ANQGSEA. The CDR3 totals 16 residues. With V trimmed by 6 bases and J by 4 bases, 8 bases remained unmatched.

The chain combines TRBV5-6 with TRBJ2-4, with D perhaps TRBD2 (6 bases). The length of the CDR3 is 16 residues. Germline loops: CDR1 SGHDT, CDR2 YYEEEE. The V end was cut by 8 bases, the J end by 1 base, with 19 bases between. CDR3 coding DNA: TGTGCCAGTAGCGTGGAGGGCCCAGGGGCCAAAAACATTCAGTACTTC. This gives the protein CASSVEGPGAKNIQYF.

This clone was seen a handful of times. This sequence joins TRBV10-3 and TRBJ1-2; D possibly corresponds to TRBD1 (5 bases). The germline V gene encodes CDR1 ENHRY and CDR2 SYGVKD. V was pared by 11 bases and J by 1 base, with 14 bases between. The CDR3 consists of 13 residues. The CDR3 nucleotides read TGTGCCTCCCAGACGGGGGGTAACTATGGCTACACCTTC. It is translated as CASQTGGNYGYTF.

This clone appeared a few times. V usage is TRBV6-6 and J usage is TRBJ2-7; no reliable D call. V lost 0 bases to trimming and J lost 2 bases, with 2 bases between them. Per the germline V gene, CDR1 is MNHNY and CDR2 is SVGAGI (reference sequence). CDR3 size: 12 residues. The CDR3 loop is CASSYSTYEQYF. The CDR3 nucleotides are TGTGCCAGCAGTTACTCGACCTACGAGCAGTACTTC.

A few counts support this clone. The V and J genes are TRBV7-3 and TRBJ2-1; 8 bases are shared with TRBD1. From germline, CDR1 is SGHTA and CDR2 FQGTGA. The CDR3 totals 14 residues. The V and J ends lost 5 bases and 9 bases, in that order; junction bases with no gene match: 9. Written as DNA, the CDR3 is TGTGCCAGCAGCGCCCGACAGGGGCAGGGTGAGCAGTTCTTC. Translated, it gives CASSARQGQGEQFF.

The V call is TRBV29-1, the J call TRBJ2-5; 7 nucleotides line up with TRBD2. J was trimmed by 5 bases and V by 3 bases; bases with no gene match: 12. The CDR3 contains 15 residues. Germline V CDR1 and CDR2: SQVTM, ANQGSEA. DNA of the CDR3: TGCAGCGTTGACGTTGCGGGGGAGGGCGGGGAGACCCAGTACTTC. Its protein product is CSVDVAGEGGETQYF.

This chain joins TRBV30 and TRBJ1-4; D might be TRBD1 (5 bases). Germline CDR1 and CDR2: GTSNPN and SVGIG (reference sequence). Trimming removed 2 bases from V and 4 bases from J, with 14 bases in between. The CDR3 runs to 15 residues. The DNA for the CDR3 is TGTGCCTGGAGTAATGGGGGAGTAGGTAATGAAAAACTGTTTTTT. Amino acids: CAWSNGGVGNEKLFF.

The chain couples TRBV30 to TRBJ2-5, with unresolved D. The CDR3 has 12 amino acids. V gave up 5 bases and J gave up 4 bases, with 11 bases separating them. Germline CDR1 is GTSNPN and CDR2 is SVGIG (reference sequence). This CDR3 reads CAWSFLSETQYF. Here the CDR3 DNA reads TGTGCCTGGTCCTTCCTTTCAGAGACCCAGTACTTC.

The chain carries TRBV5-1 and TRBJ1-4; D ambiguous. V lost 0 bases, J lost 0 bases, and 12 bases lay in between. CDR1 and CDR2 (germline): SGHRS, YFSETQ. This CDR3 is built from 17 residues. In DNA, the CDR3 is TGCGCCAGCAGCTTGGTGTTTGTTGGGACAACTAATGAAAAACTGTTTTTT. It translates to CASSLVFVGTTNEKLFF.

The chain has TRBV9 and TRBJ2-3; 7 bases match TRBD1. J lost 0 bases, V lost 7 bases, and 8 bases had no gene match. Germline lookup yields CDR1 SGDLS and CDR2 YYNGEE. The CDR3 contains 15 residues. The CDR3 DNA sequence: TGTGCCAGCGCAGGGGGTGGAGCTAGCACAGATACGCAGTATTTT. Its protein product is CASAGGGASTDTQYF.

This clone was detected only once. This chain links TRBV15 with TRBJ2-7; tentative D call: TRBD1 (6 bases). Trimming pared 0 bases from V and 8 bases from J, leaving 8 bases between. Germline loops: CDR1 LNHNV, CDR2 YYDKDF (reference sequence). CDR3 length equals 12 residues. The CDR3 DNA reads TGTGCCACCAGCAGAGAAAGGGGGAAGCAGTACTTC. It is translated as CATSRERGKQYF.

V gene TRBV7-8 combines with J gene TRBJ2-3; TRBD1 agrees at 8 bases. V shed 4 bases and J 9 bases; nucleotides not matched to a gene: 12. The CDR3 is made up of 15 amino acids. The germline V gene encodes CDR1 SGHVS and CDR2 FQNEAQ. As DNA, the CDR3 is TGTGCCAGCAGCTCCTCCCCGGACAGGGTGAAGACGCAGTATTTT. Translated, it gives CASSSSPDRVKTQYF.

The V and J genes are TRBV15 and TRBJ2-5, with D unresolved. Trimming removed 5 bases at V and 5 bases at J, with 6 bases between. This CDR3 contains 11 residues. Germline V gene data show CDR1 as LNHNV and CDR2 as YYDKDF (reference sequence). CDR3: CATSLMETQYF. The CDR3 bases are TGTGCCACCAGCCTAATGGAGACCCAGTACTTC.

The chain employs TRBV5-1 and TRBJ1-5, with no clear D. CDR1 and CDR2 (germline): SGHRS, YFSETQ. CDR3 length: 14 residues. V was pared by 0 bases and J by 5 bases, with 9 bases between. The CDR3 sequence is CASSLGGTYQPQHF. CDR3 bases: TGCGCCAGCAGCTTGGGAGGCACTTATCAGCCCCAGCATTTT.

This clone was observed a few times. The rearrangement joins TRBV7-6 to TRBJ2-1; TRBD2 matches 13 bases. V lost 7 bases, J lost 9 bases, and 9 bases stayed unmatched. CDR3 length: 15 amino acids. Germline values: CDR1 SGHVS, CDR2 FNYEAQ. The CDR3 bases are TGTGCCAGCACAACTCTCGGACTAGCGGGGGTTGAGCAGTTCTTC. Translating it yields CASTTLGLAGVEQFF.

This clone was found a few times. The chain couples TRBV29-1 to TRBJ2-3; 13 nucleotides align to TRBD2. After removal of 6 bases from V and 4 bases from J, the junction contained 7 bases not matched to a gene. This CDR3 region has 15 residues. Germline-derived CDR1 and CDR2 are SQVTM and ANQGSEA. CDR3 amino acids: CSVRRTSGGSDTQYF. In DNA form, the CDR3 reads TGCAGCGTACGAAGGACTAGCGGGGGTTCAGATACGCAGTATTTT.

V usage is TRBV7-2 and J usage is TRBJ1-2, with 7 bases lining up with TRBD1. The CDR3 extends over 15 amino acids. CDR1 and CDR2 (germline): SGHTA, FQGNSA. Germline trimming cut 3 bases from V and 0 bases from J; bases unmatched to any gene: 4. For the CDR3, the DNA is TGTGCCAGCAGCTTGACGGGACAGACTAACTATGGCTACACCTTC. This encodes CASSLTGQTNYGYTF.

This clone was detected only a few times. The chain employs TRBV29-1 and TRBJ2-1; D is unresolved. The V end lost 7 bases, the J end lost 5 bases, and 12 bases lay between the germline ends. This CDR3 is built from 12 residues. From germline, CDR1 is SQVTM and CDR2 ANQGSEA. For the CDR3, the DNA is TGCAGCGCCCGAAGGGTTGACAATGAGCAGTTCTTC. It specifies CSARRVDNEQFF.

The V gene is TRBV6-1, the J gene TRBJ2-7; TRBD1 agrees at 7 bases. V lost 4 bases, J lost 5 bases, and 11 bases stayed unmatched. CDR3 length: 15 amino acids. Looked up from germline, CDR1 is MNHNS and CDR2 is SASEGT. CDR3 bases: TGTGCCAGCAGTGTCCTCTCACAGGGGCATCACGAGCAGTACTTC. Its translation: CASSVLSQGHHEQYF.

The chain links TRBV5-1 to TRBJ1-2; the match to TRBD1 covers 7 bases. The CDR3 is 15 residues long. Unmatched junction bases numbered 12, after V lost 4 bases and J lost 6 bases. Germline CDR1 reads SGHRS; CDR2 reads YFSETQ. CDR3 DNA sequence: TGCGCCAGCAGCCTTGGGCAAGGGGGCATGGATGGCTACACCTTC. This gives the protein CASSLGQGGMDGYTF.

This clone appeared once. V is TRBV27 and J is TRBJ2-5; D might be TRBD1 (6 bases). Per germline, CDR1 MNHEY and CDR2 SMNVEV (reference sequence). V lost 6 bases and J 5 bases, leaving 13 bases between the germline ends. The CDR3 loop spans 13 amino acids. The CDR3 spells CASSSDRFETQYF. In DNA form, the CDR3 reads TGTGCCAGCAGCTCGGACAGATTCGAGACCCAGTACTTC.

The chain uses TRBV6-6 and TRBJ1-5; no clear D. Trimming took off 2 bases at V and 2 bases at J, with 7 bases between the two ends. This CDR3 contains 14 residues. In germline, CDR1 is MNHNY, CDR2 SVGAGI (reference sequence). CDR3 loop: CASSYRKGNQPQHF. For the CDR3, the DNA is TGTGCCAGCAGTTACAGGAAAGGCAATCAGCCCCAGCATTTT.

The chain is built from TRBV5-1 and TRBJ2-6; D gene ambiguous. Trimming pared 2 bases from V and 5 bases from J, leaving 11 bases between. Germline values: CDR1 SGHRS, CDR2 YFSETQ. The CDR3 covers 15 residues. The CDR3 coding sequence is TGCGCCAGCAGCTTAATGGGCCCTCGGGCCAACGTCCTGACTTTC. Its translation: CASSLMGPRANVLTF.

The chain links TRBV2 to TRBJ2-4; perhaps D is TRBD1 or TRBD2 (5 bases each). This CDR3 spans 13 amino acids. CDR1 and CDR2 (germline): SNHLY, FYNNEI. The ends were cut back, 6 bases at V and 7 bases at J, with 13 bases in the middle. CDR3 sequence (DNA): TGTGCCAGCAGACAAAGCAGGGAGAACATTCAGTACTTC. It translates to CASRQSRENIQYF.

The chain has TRBV10-3 and TRBJ1-1, with D possibly TRBD1 on 5 matching bases. The V end lost 6 bases, the J end lost 0 bases, and 8 bases lay between the germline ends. Germline assignment: CDR1 ENHRY and CDR2 SYGVKD. This CDR3 has 13 amino acids. The chain's CDR3 is CAIRRQLNTEAFF. As DNA, the CDR3 is TGTGCCATCAGGCGACAGCTGAACACTGAAGCTTTCTTT.

This chain joins TRBV5-1 and TRBJ2-3; 8 nucleotides agree with TRBD2. With V trimmed by 2 bases and J by 3 bases, 11 bases remained unmatched. The CDR3 loop spans 17 amino acids. Germline-derived CDR1 and CDR2 are SGHRS and YFSETQ. The CDR3 reads CASSFGLAGAQTDTQYF. The CDR3 DNA sequence: TGCGCCAGCAGCTTCGGGCTAGCGGGTGCTCAAACAGATACGCAGTATTTT.

This clone was seen a single time. The genes are TRBV9 and TRBJ1-5; the D is unclear. The germline V gene encodes CDR1 SGDLS and CDR2 YYNGEE. CDR3 length: 14 residues. V was cut by 0 bases and J by 1 base, with 5 bases left in between. DNA for the CDR3: TGTGCCAGCAGCGTAGGGGAGAGCAATCAGCCCCAGCATTTT. It translates to CASSVGESNQPQHF.

The genes are TRBV4-3 and TRBJ2-3; tentatively, D is TRBD1 (5 bases). The CDR3 runs to 14 residues. Germline V CDR1 and CDR2: LGHNA, YSLEER. Trimming took off 0 bases at V and 4 bases at J, with 8 bases between the two ends. The DNA of the CDR3 is TGCGCCAGCAGCCAAGAAGAAGGGGCAGATACGCAGTATTTT. Translation: CASSQEEGADTQYF.

This clone appeared a single time. The gene calls are TRBV30 and TRBJ1-2; possible D gene TRBD1, 5 bases. The CDR3 has 13 residues. V shed 4 bases and J shed 5 bases, with 14 bases lying between them. Germline lookup yields CDR1 GTSNPN and CDR2 SVGIG (reference sequence). DNA of the CDR3: TGTGCCTGGACTGGGGGAACCCCTTATGGCTACACCTTC. It is translated as CAWTGGTPYGYTF.

This chain joins TRBV5-1 and TRBJ2-7, with D unclear. Germline lookup yields CDR1 SGHRS and CDR2 YFSETQ. The CDR3 sequence is 14 residues long. V was cut by 2 bases and J by 0 bases, with 9 bases left in between. The CDR3 nucleotides are TGCGCCAGCAGCTTACGGAACCTCTCCTACGAGCAGTACTTC. Amino acids: CASSLRNLSYEQYF.